The present T cell receptor beta chain was sequenced within a study of T cells in Graves' hyperthyroidism and ophthalmopathy (dated by TCRdb to the late 2010s). Regarding the study in general: Peripheral blood was collected at initial diagnosis, before any treatment. The paper describes TCR Vbeta CDR3 sequencing of about 140 peripheral blood samples, made up of some 42 ophthalmopathy patients, roughly 75 hyperthyroidism patients and about 17 progressor patients. The study also compared thyroid tissue and blood T-cell repertoires from over 5 Graves' hyperthyroidism patients. To identify TCR V-J signatures that set the groups apart, the researchers used a discovery cohort of approximately 98 patients, made up of some 41 with Graves' ophthalmopathy and 55 to 65 with stable Graves' hyperthyroidism. An independent validation cohort of under 20 hyperthyroidism patients and 17 patients who later progressed to ophthalmopathy tested prospective prediction of ophthalmopathy. The approximately 100 discovery patients were divided at random into training and test sets in a 7:3 ratio. Once sampling was done, hyperthyroidism patients were given methimazole at a starting dose of 30 mg daily, whereas ophthalmopathy patients were given high-dose intravenous methylprednisolone. Study-wide conclusions, independent of this receptor: Sample size was not statistically predetermined, and investigators were not blinded to group allocation. In validation, progression to ophthalmopathy was predicted by the model with 70% to 71% sensitivity and 72% to 85% specificity, a median of around 6.5 months before onset. A 13 V-J signature model separated ophthalmopathy from stable hyperthyroidism, with approximately 87% sensitivity and 81% to 83% specificity in cross-validation and 80%/75% in testing. Most expanded thyroid clonotypes (frequency above 0.001) were also detected in blood, a finding suggesting that blood repertoires may reflect thyroid immune responses.

TCR beta CDR3 regions were amplified from RNA transcripts. The TCR CDR3 was subjected to a first round of RT-PCR using the HTBI primer set and the Qiagen OneStep RT-PCR kit. The libraries were constructed in a second round of multiplex PCR and then size-selected and purified. The libraries were sequenced on an Illumina HiSeq2000 using paired-end 100 bp reads. The source study handled its data this way. SOAPnuke was used to process the raw data, with reads discarded if the reads contained adapters or uncalled bases, had a mean Phred below 15, or lacked an exact constant-primer or identifier match. High-quality paired reads were merged using COPE v1.2.5, and each unique nucleotide sequence was defined as a clonotype. MiTCR v1.1 was used to align the clonotypes against IMGT TRBV, TRBD and TRBJ reference segments. The analysis included only V-J combinations with a frequency above 0.0001, which together covered approximately 99% of the repertoires. A TCS score was defined as the ratio of F50 (clonal expansion) to E x V (chaos), with BLOSUM62-based TCRdist applied between CDR3 peptides within each V-J. Welch's t-statistics and random forest reduced 500 to 550 V-J features to roughly 13, which were used in a naive Bayes classifier (R e1071). TCRdb cleaned the public reads at Q25 with fastp, built clones with MiXCR and kept in-frame beta chains. Identical CDR3 proteins give one entry, which carries the most common genes and DNA. These V and J calls originate from TCRdb's pipeline instead of the authors' own analysis. This sample lists 130,000 to 150,000 distinct CDR3 sequences; over 20% were detected once. Around 70% of the sample goes to the ten largest clones.

With regard to this clonotype: This clone's antigen is unknown. There are no base qualities to consult, and no much larger clone falls within one base.

Reading the germline V gene gives CDR1 MDHEN and CDR2 SYDVKM. Trimming removed 7 bases from V and 5 bases from J; the gene matches leave 4 bases unexplained. The CDR3 measures 13 amino acids from cysteine to phenylalanine. Only CDR3 DNA remains: 39 bases, in frame from the first base. Hyperthyroidism patients were newly diagnosed, had a disease duration of under 2 months, and were aged 18 to 65 years. Any patient with an uncontrolled infection, another autoimmune disease, pregnancy or lactation was excluded. Diagnoses were established on the basis of clinical symptoms, serum thyroxine and TRAb, thyroid ultrasound, and orbital computed tomography. Blood from progressor patients was collected at the time of first diagnosis with hyperthyroidism, before any ophthalmopathy symptoms had appeared. PBMCs were separated from roughly 10 ml of fresh peripheral blood using Ficoll-Paque density gradient centrifugation. Progressor patients were defined as those initially diagnosed with Graves' hyperthyroidism in whom ophthalmopathy developed during follow-up. Trizol reagent was used to extract total RNA, and RNA quality was then checked on an Agilent 2100 Bioanalyzer.

The receptor comes from a woman in her forties or fifties with Graves' hyperthyroidism that later progressed to Graves' ophthalmopathy. The chain was built from TRBV28 and TRBJ2-7; 11 junctional bases match TRBD2. The sequenced sample consisted of blood. The CDR3 region reads CASTLAGVDEQYF. The bases are TGTGCCAGCACACTAGCGGGAGTGGACGAGCAGTACTTC.